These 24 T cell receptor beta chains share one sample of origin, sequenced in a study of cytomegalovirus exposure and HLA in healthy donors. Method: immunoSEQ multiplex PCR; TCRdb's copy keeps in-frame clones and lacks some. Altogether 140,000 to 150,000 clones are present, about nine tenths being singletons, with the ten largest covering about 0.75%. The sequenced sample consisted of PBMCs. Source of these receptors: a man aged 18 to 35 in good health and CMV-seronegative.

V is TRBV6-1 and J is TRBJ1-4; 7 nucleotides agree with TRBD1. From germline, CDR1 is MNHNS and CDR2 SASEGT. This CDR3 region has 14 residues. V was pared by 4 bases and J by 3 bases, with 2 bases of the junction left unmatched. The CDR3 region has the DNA TGTGCCAGCAGTGCACAGGGGTCTAATGAAAAACTGTTTTTT. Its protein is CASSAQGSNEKLFF.

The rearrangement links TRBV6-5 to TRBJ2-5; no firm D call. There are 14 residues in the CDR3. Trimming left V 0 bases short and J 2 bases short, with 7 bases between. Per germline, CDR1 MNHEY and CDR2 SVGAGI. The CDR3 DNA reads TGTGCCAGCAGTTACTCGGTCAGGCAAGAGACCCAGTACTTC. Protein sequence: CASSYSVRQETQYF.

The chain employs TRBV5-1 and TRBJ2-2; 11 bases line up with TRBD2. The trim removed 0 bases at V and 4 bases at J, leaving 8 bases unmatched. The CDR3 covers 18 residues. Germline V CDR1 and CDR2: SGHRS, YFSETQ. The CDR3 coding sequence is TGCGCCAGCAGCTTGGGGGTCCGACTAGCGGGGATCACCGGGGAGCTGTTTTTT. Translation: CASSLGVRLAGITGELFF.

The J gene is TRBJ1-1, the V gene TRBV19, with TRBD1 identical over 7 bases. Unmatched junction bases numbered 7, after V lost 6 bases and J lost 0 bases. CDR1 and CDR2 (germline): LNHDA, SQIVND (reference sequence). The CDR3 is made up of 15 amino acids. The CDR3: CASSKQTGLNTEAFF. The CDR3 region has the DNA TGTGCCAGTAGCAAACAGACAGGGCTGAACACTGAAGCTTTCTTT.

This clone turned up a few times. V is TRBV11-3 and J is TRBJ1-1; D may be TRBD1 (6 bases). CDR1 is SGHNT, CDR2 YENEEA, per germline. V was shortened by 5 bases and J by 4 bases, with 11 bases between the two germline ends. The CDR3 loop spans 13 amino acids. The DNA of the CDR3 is TGTGCCAGCAGCCGGAAAGGGGGCACTGAAGCTTTCTTT. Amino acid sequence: CASSRKGGTEAFF.

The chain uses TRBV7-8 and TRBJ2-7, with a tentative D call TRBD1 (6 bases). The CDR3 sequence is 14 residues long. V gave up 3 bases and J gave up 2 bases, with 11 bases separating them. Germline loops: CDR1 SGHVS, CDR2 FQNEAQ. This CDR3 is CASSFNDRTYEQYF. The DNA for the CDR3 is TGTGCCAGCAGCTTTAATGACAGGACCTACGAGCAGTACTTC.

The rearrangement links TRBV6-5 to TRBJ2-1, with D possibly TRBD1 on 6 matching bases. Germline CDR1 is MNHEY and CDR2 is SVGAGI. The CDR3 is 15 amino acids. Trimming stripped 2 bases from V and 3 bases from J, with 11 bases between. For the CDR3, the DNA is TGTGCCAGCAGTTACACAGGGACGGGCTACAATGAGCAGTTCTTC. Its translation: CASSYTGTGYNEQFF.

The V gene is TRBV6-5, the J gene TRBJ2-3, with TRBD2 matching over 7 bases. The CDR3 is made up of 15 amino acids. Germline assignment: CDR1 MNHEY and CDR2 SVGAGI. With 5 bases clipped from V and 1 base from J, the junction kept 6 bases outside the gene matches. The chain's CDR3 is CASSGSAGGTDTQYF. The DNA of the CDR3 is TGTGCCAGCAGTGGTTCTGCGGGAGGCACAGATACGCAGTATTTT.

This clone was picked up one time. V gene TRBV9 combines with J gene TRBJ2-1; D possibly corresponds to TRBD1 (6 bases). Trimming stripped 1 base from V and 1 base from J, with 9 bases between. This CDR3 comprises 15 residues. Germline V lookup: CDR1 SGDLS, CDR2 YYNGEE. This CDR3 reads CASSVSGDSYNEQFF. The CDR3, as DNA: TGTGCCAGCAGCGTATCAGGGGATTCCTACAATGAGCAGTTCTTC.

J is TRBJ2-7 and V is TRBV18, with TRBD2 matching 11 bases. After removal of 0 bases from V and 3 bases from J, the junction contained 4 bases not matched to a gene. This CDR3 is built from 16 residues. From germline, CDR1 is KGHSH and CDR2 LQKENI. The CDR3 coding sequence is TGTGCCAGCTCACCACCGTCTAGCGGGGGGATCTACGAGCAGTACTTC. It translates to CASSPPSSGGIYEQYF.

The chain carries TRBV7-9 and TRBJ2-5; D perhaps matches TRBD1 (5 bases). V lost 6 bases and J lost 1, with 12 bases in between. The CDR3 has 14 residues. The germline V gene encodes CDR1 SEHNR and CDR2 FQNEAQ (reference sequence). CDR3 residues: CASRQTASQETQYF. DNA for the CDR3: TGTGCCAGCAGGCAGACAGCAAGCCAAGAGACCCAGTACTTC.

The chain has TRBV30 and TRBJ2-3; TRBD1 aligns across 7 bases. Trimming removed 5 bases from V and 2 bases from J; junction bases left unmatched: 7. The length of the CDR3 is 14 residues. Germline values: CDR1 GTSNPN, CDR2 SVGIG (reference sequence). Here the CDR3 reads CAWEVTGITDTQYF. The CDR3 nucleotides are TGTGCCTGGGAGGTGACAGGGATCACAGATACGCAGTATTTT. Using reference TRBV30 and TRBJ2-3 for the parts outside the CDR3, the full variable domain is SQTIHQWPATLVQPVGSPLSLECTVEGTSNPNLYWYRQAAGRGLQLLFYSVGIGQISSEVPQNLSASRPQDRQFILSSKKLLLSDSGFYLCAWEVTGITDTQYFGPGTRLTVL.

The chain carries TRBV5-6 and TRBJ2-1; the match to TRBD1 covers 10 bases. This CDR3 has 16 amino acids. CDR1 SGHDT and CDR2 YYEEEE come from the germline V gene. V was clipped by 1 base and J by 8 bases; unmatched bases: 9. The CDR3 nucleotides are TGTGCCAGCAGCTTGTCGGGACAGGGGCTTATGGATGAGCAGTTCTTC. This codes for CASSLSGQGLMDEQFF.

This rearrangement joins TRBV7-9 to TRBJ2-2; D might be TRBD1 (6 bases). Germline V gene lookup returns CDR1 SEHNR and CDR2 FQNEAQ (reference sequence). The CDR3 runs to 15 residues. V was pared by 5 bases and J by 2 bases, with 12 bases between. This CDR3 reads CASSLTGSNTGELFF. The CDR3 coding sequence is TGTGCCAGCAGCCTCACAGGGAGCAACACCGGGGAGCTGTTTTTT.

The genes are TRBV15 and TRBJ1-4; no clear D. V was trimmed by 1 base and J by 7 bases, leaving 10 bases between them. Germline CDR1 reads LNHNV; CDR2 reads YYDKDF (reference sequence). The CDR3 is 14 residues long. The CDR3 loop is CATSRGVGLEKLFF. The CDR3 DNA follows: TGTGCCACCAGCAGAGGTGTAGGACTTGAAAAACTGTTTTTT.

The CDR3 protein is CASRNTGINQPQHF. CDR3 nucleotide sequence: TGTGCCAGCAGGAATACAGGGATCAATCAGCCCCAGCATTTT. This chain connects TRBV6-5 to TRBJ1-5; D perhaps matches TRBD1 (6 bases). Germline V lookup: CDR1 MNHEY, CDR2 SVGAGI. The CDR3 consists of 14 residues. V was shortened by 6 bases and J by 3 bases, with 12 bases between the two germline ends.

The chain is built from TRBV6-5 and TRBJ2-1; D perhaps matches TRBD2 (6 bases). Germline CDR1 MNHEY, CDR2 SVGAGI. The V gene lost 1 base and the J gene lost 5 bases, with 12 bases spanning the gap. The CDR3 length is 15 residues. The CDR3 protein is CASSYWREPHNEQFF. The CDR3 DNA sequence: TGTGCCAGCAGTTACTGGAGGGAGCCACACAATGAGCAGTTCTTC.

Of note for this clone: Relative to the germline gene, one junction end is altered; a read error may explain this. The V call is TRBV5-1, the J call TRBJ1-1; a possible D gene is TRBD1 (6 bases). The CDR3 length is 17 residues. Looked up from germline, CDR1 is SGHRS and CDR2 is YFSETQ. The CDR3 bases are TGCGCCAGCAGCTTGGGAGCTCGACAGGCGTGGAACACCGAAGCTTTCTTT. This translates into CASSLGARQAWNTEAFF.

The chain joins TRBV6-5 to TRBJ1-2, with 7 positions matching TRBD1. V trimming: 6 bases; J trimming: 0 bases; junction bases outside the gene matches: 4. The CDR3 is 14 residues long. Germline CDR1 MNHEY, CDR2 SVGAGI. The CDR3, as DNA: TGTGCCAGCAGCGCGGACAGGTCTAACTATGGCTACACCTTC. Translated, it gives CASSADRSNYGYTF.

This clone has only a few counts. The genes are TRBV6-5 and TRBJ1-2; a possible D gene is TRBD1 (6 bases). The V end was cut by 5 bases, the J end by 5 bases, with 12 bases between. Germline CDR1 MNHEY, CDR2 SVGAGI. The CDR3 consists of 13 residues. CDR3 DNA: TGTGCCAGCAGTCAGGTTAGGGGGTATGGCTACACCTTC. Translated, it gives CASSQVRGYGYTF.

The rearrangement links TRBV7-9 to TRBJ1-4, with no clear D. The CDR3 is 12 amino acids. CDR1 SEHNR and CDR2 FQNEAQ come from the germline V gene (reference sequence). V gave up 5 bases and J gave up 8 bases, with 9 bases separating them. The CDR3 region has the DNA TGTGCCAGCAGCCAGAATTTGGAAAAACTGTTTTTT. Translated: CASSQNLEKLFF.

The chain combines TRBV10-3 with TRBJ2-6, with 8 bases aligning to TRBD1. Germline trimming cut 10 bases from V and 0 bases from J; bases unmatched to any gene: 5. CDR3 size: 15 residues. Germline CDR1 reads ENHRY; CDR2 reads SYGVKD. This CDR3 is CATDRGGSGANVLTF. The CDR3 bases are TGTGCCACCGACAGGGGTGGCTCTGGGGCCAACGTCCTGACTTTC.

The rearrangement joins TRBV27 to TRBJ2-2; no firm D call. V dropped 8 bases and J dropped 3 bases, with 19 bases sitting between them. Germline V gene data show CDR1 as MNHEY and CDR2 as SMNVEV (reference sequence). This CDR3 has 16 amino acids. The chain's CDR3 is CASAAWSREHTGELFF. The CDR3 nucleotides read TGTGCCAGCGCCGCTTGGTCTCGCGAGCACACCGGGGAGCTGTTTTTT.

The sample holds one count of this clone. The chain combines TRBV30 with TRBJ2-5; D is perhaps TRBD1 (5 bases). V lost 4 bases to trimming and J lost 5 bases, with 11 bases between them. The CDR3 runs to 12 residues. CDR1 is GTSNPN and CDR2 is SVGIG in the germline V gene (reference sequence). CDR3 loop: CAWIQGVETQYF. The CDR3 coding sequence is TGTGCCTGGATACAAGGGGTGGAGACCCAGTACTTC.